The 4 T cell receptor beta chains listed next were all sequenced from one sample in a study of T cell clonotyping in hematopoietic cell transplantation. Using immunoSEQ multiplex PCR, the repertoire was profiled, and TCRdb retains in-frame clones only, with some absent. Here the sample spans about 15,000 clones, approximately 85% being singletons. The specimen sequenced was peripheral blood mononuclear cells. Receptor source: a woman aged 40 to 55 in good health. Some clones in this sample may be carry-over from other donors' samples.

The chain is built from TRBV19 and TRBJ1-5; maybe TRBD1 (5 bases). V was pared by 4 bases and J by 0 bases, with 13 bases between. CDR1 is LNHDA and CDR2 is SQIVND in the germline V gene (reference sequence). The CDR3 consists of 16 residues. The CDR3 sequence is CASSSKGLGSNQPQHF. The CDR3 nucleotides are TGTGCCAGTAGTAGTAAGGGGCTAGGTAGCAATCAGCCCCAGCATTTT.

The chain is built from TRBV2 and TRBJ2-2; TRBD1 matches 7 bases. Germline-derived CDR1 and CDR2 are SNHLY and FYNNEI. J lost 7 bases, V lost 7 bases, and 3 bases had no gene match. This CDR3 has 12 residues. In DNA, the CDR3 is TGTGCCAGCACCAACAGGGGCGGGGAGCTGTTTTTT. The encoded protein is CASTNRGGELFF.

The gene calls are TRBV9 and TRBJ2-2; 7 nucleotides agree with TRBD2. Germline assignment: CDR1 SGDLS and CDR2 YYNGEE. This CDR3 has 16 amino acids. J lost 6 bases, V lost 0 bases, and 8 bases had no gene match. The DNA for the CDR3 is TGTGCCAGCAGCGTAGTCGGCGGGAGCGGAGCCGGGGAGCTGTTTTTT. It translates to CASSVVGGSGAGELFF.

V and J are TRBV5-4 and TRBJ1-6, with D unresolved. Trimming took 1 base from V and 7 from J, leaving 9 bases between them. In germline, CDR1 is SGHNT, CDR2 YYREEE (reference sequence). The CDR3 length is 14 residues. CDR3 in DNA: TGTGCCAGCAGCTTGTACGGTATGAATTCACCCCTCCACTTT. Residues: CASSLYGMNSPLHF.